These 21 T cell receptor beta chains were all obtained from the same sample, sequenced in a study of human T cells and chemical hapten exposure. The time point is: healthy volunteer bleed at 6 weeks. Unfractionated whole blood yielded the extracted total RNA. TCRdb reprocessed the RACE reads with MiXCR, giving one entry per CDR3 protein. The table includes under 45,000 distinct CDR3 sequences, less than 6% detected once. Sequenced material: whole blood. These receptors all stem from a human donor in good health. Some clones in this sample may be carry-over from other donors' samples.

By share of the sample, this clonotype is medium-sized. The chain carries TRBV28 and TRBJ1-3; D not certain. The CDR3 is made up of 17 amino acids. V was trimmed by 5 bases and J by 4 bases, leaving 21 bases between them. Germline V gives CDR1 MDHEN, CDR2 SYDVKM. The CDR3 sequence is CASSPGAGSVEGNTIYF. Here the CDR3 DNA reads TGTGCCAGCAGTCCGGGCGCGGGGTCCGTGGAGGGAAACACCATATATTTT.

Concerning this clonotype: This may arise from a read error, as a much more abundant clone is one base away. The chain carries TRBV7-6 and TRBJ2-3, with 7 bases identical to TRBD2. Germline CDR1 is SGHVS and CDR2 is FNYEAQ. The CDR3 totals 17 residues. The CDR3 DNA is TGTGCCAGCAGCTTAGCCCGGGGGAGGGGAAGCACAGATTCGCAGTATTTT. This codes for CASSLARGRGSTDSQYF.

This clonotype was recorded at least ten times. V and J are TRBV5-1 and TRBJ1-1; D is perhaps TRBD1 (5 bases). In germline, CDR1 is SGHRS, CDR2 YFSETQ. The CDR3 spans 14 residues. The V end was cut by 1 base, the J end by 0 bases, with 7 bases between. The CDR3 loop reads CASSLQGMNTEAFF. CDR3 nucleotides: TGCGCCAGCAGCTTGCAGGGAATGAACACTGAAGCTTTCTTT.

This clonotype appeared many times. This may come from a read error, since a much larger clone is one base off. The genes are TRBV29-1 and TRBJ2-1; no clear D gene. The germline V and J ends were trimmed by 4 bases and 8 bases, with 6 bases remaining between them. The CDR3 is 10 residues long. From germline, CDR1 is SQVTM and CDR2 ANQGSEA. The CDR3 region has the DNA TGCAGCGTTGGATCCTATGAGCAGTTCTTC. Translation: CSVGSYEQFF.

This clonotype has just a few counts. The chain carries TRBV12-3 or TRBV12-4 and TRBJ1-5; D gene uncertain. The CDR3 runs to 14 residues. Trimming removed 5 bases from V and 3 bases from J, with 11 bases in between. CDR3 in DNA: TGTGCCAGCAGTCCGGACGGAGACAATCAGCCCCAGCATTTT. This gives the protein CASSPDGDNQPQHF.

In its sample, this clonotype was seen many times. This sequence joins TRBV28 and TRBJ2-5, with no clear D. From germline, CDR1 is MDHEN and CDR2 SYDVKM. This CDR3 has 10 amino acids. Trimming shortened V by 6 bases and J by 3 bases, and 2 bases separated the two germline ends. Here the CDR3 reads CASRKETQYF. The DNA for the CDR3 is TGTGCCAGCAGGAAAGAGACCCAGTACTTC.

This clonotype was counted only a few times. This rearrangement joins TRBV2 to TRBJ1-1; no reliable D call. From germline, CDR1 is SNHLY and CDR2 FYNNEI. This CDR3 comprises 13 residues. V dropped 4 bases and J dropped 1 base, with 7 bases sitting between them. CDR3 sequence: CASSAVENTEAFF. CDR3 bases: TGTGCCAGCAGTGCCGTGGAGAACACTGAAGCTTTCTTT. Combining the CDR3 with reference TRBV2 and TRBJ1-1 gives the whole variable domain EPEVTQTPSHQVTQMGQEVILRCVPISNHLYFYWYRQILGQKVEFLVSFYNNEISEKSEIFDDQFSVERPDGSNFTLKIRSTKLEDSAMYFCASSAVENTEAFFGQGTRLTVV.

This clonotype appeared many times. The chain couples TRBV20-1 to TRBJ2-2; D is unclear. The CDR3 length is 16 residues. From germline, CDR1 is DFQATT and CDR2 SNEGSKA (reference sequence). Deletions cut 2 bases from V and 4 bases from J, with 17 bases between. The CDR3 reads CSARSGQASVTGELFF. CDR3 DNA sequence: TGCAGTGCTAGATCCGGGCAGGCGAGTGTCACCGGGGAGCTGTTTTTT.

V is TRBV6-2 or TRBV6-3 and J is TRBJ1-2; D unclear. Trimming took 2 bases from V and 4 from J, leaving 14 bases between them. CDR3 size: 15 residues. In germline, CDR1 is MNHEY, CDR2 SVGEGT. Here the CDR3 reads CASSYTETPLYGYTF. The CDR3 nucleotides are TGTGCCAGCAGTTACACGGAGACACCACTCTATGGCTACACCTTC.

This clonotype was seen ten or more times. The V gene is TRBV5-1, the J gene TRBJ2-1; D is possibly TRBD1 (6 bases). Germline CDR1 and CDR2: SGHRS and YFSETQ. The CDR3 loop spans 15 amino acids. Trimming shortened V by 1 base and J by 6 bases, and 14 bases separated the two germline ends. In DNA form, the CDR3 reads TGCGCCAGCAGCTTGACTGAGGGGGAGAGCAATGAGCAGTTCTTC. It translates to CASSLTEGESNEQFF.

Turning to this clonotype: Possible read error: a much larger clone is one base away. This chain uses TRBV3-1 with TRBJ1-1, with unresolved D. The V and J ends lost 2 bases and 1 base respectively, with 8 bases between them. CDR3 size: 14 residues. Per the germline V gene, CDR1 is LGHDT and CDR2 is YNNKEL (reference sequence). CDR3 in amino acids: CASSQYKTNTEAFF. CDR3 nucleotides: TGTGCCAGCAGCCAATACAAGACGAACACTGAAGCTTTCTTT.

The table lists this clonotype with a few counts. The rearrangement links TRBV18 to TRBJ2-7; 8 bases match TRBD2. Per germline, CDR1 KGHSH and CDR2 LQKENI. Unmatched junction bases numbered 6, after V lost 3 bases and J lost 5 bases. The CDR3 totals 14 residues. In nucleotides, the CDR3 is TGTGCCAGCTCACCCACGGGGGGGGATCACGAGCAGTACTTC. Its translation: CASSPTGGDHEQYF.

The CDR3 sequence: CASSVAGKQFF. CDR3 in DNA: TGTGCCAGCAGCGTAGCGGGAAAACAGTTCTTC. The rearrangement joins TRBV9 to TRBJ2-1, with D maybe TRBD2 (5 bases). Trimming removed 0 bases at V and 13 bases at J, with 8 bases between. The germline V gene encodes CDR1 SGDLS and CDR2 YYNGEE. The length of the CDR3 is 11 residues.

This clonotype was counted a few times. This chain links TRBV5-5 with TRBJ1-4; D is ambiguous. The V and J ends lost 1 base and 8 bases respectively, with 6 bases between them. There are 12 residues in the CDR3. Germline loops: CDR1 SGHKS, CDR2 YYEKEE (reference sequence). Here the CDR3 reads CASSLTVEKLFF. CDR3 DNA: TGTGCCAGCAGCTTGACAGTGGAAAAACTGTTTTTT.

This rearrangement joins TRBV20-1 to TRBJ1-6, with 7 bases lining up with TRBD1. Germline V CDR1 and CDR2: DFQATT, SNEGSKA (reference sequence). With V trimmed by 6 bases and J by 7 bases, 6 bases remained unmatched. The CDR3 consists of 13 residues. CDR3 nucleotides: TGCAGTGCACCCGGGACAGCCAATTCACCCCTCCACTTT. This codes for CSAPGTANSPLHF.

CDR3 bases: TGTGCCAGCAGTTACCCCGGACAGGGAGCGGCCGGGGAGCTGTTTTTT. It codes for CASSYPGQGAAGELFF. The J gene is TRBJ2-2, the V gene TRBV6-5, with TRBD1 matching 8 bases. In germline, CDR1 is MNHEY, CDR2 SVGAGI. V dropped 2 bases and J dropped 6; count of bases not matched to a gene: 8. The CDR3 runs to 16 residues.

In its sample, this clonotype was seen many times. The chain links TRBV2 to TRBJ1-1; 7 bases are a match to TRBD1. CDR3 length: 14 amino acids. The trim removed 7 bases at V and 1 base at J, leaving 6 bases unmatched. The germline CDR1 and CDR2 sequences are SNHLY and FYNNEI. DNA for the CDR3: TGTGCCAGCATTAGACAGGGAGGGAACACTGAAGCTTTCTTT. Its translation: CASIRQGGNTEAFF.

This clonotype was seen repeatedly, ten times or more. This chain connects TRBV5-5 to TRBJ2-7; D call uncertain. Germline assignment: CDR1 SGHKS and CDR2 YYEKEE (reference sequence). This CDR3 has 15 amino acids. Deletions cut 4 bases from V and 2 bases from J, with 16 bases between. CDR3 in DNA: TGTGCCAGCAGCACCAATCCCGAGCCCGCCTACGAGCAGTACTTC. Its protein is CASSTNPEPAYEQYF.

This clonotype was detected many times. The chain carries TRBV7-8 and TRBJ2-1, with no clear D. The CDR3 spans 18 residues. Germline values: CDR1 SGHVS, CDR2 FQNEAQ. Trimming removed 1 base at V and 4 bases at J, with 20 bases between. The CDR3 loop is CASSLGAESPHFYNEQFF. The CDR3 DNA reads as TGTGCCAGCAGCTTAGGGGCGGAGTCCCCCCACTTTTACAATGAGCAGTTCTTC.

This clonotype showed up many times. V usage is TRBV7-2 and J usage is TRBJ1-1; 8 positions agree with TRBD1. The J segment lost 0 bases and the V segment lost 5 bases, leaving 2 bases of the junction unmatched. Germline values: CDR1 SGHTA, CDR2 FQGNSA. The CDR3 has 14 amino acids. CDR3 DNA: TGTGCCAGCAGCCCAGGGGGCTTGAACACTGAAGCTTTCTTT. It yields the protein CASSPGGLNTEAFF. The whole variable domain, filled in from reference TRBV7-2 and TRBJ1-1, reads GAGVSQSPSNKVTEKGKDVELRCDPISGHTALYWYRQSLGQGLEFLIYFQGNSAPDKSGLPSDRFSAERTGGSVSTLTIQRTQQEDSAVYLCASSPGGLNTEAFFGQGTRLTVV.

This clonotype was recorded at least ten times. The rearrangement links TRBV27 to TRBJ1-5; 10 bases map to TRBD1. Germline-derived CDR1 and CDR2 are MNHEY and SMNVEV (reference sequence). Trimming removed 6 bases from V and 2 bases from J; junction bases left unmatched: 7. The CDR3 is 16 residues long. The CDR3 DNA sequence: TGTGCCAGCAGACCTAGACAGGGGGCAGGCAATCAGCCCCAGCATTTT. This gives the protein CASRPRQGAGNQPQHF.